The sequence of this TCR beta chain was determined in a study of T cells in Graves' hyperthyroidism and ophthalmopathy. Clinical symptoms, serum thyroxine and TRAb, thyroid ultrasound and orbital computed tomography were used for the diagnoses. The V and J ends lost 6 bases and 2 bases respectively, with 13 bases between them. The germline CDR1 and CDR2 sequences are LNHDA and SQIVND (reference sequence). The CDR3 runs 15 residues. Findings of the study overall: The model predicted ophthalmopathy a median approximately 6 months before onset. The majority of expanded thyroid clonotypes above 0.001 also appeared in blood.

Researchers took RNA transcripts and amplified the TCR beta CDR3 regions from them. The HTBI primer set drove a first-round RT-PCR of the TCR CDR3. One entry per CDR3 protein results from TCRdb running MiXCR on the multiplex PCR reads. The sample shows 470,000 or so distinct CDR3 sequences, less than 25% of them seen only once. This clonotype came up a few times. Its antigen is currently unknown. The V and J genes are TRBV19 and TRBJ2-2, with D perhaps matching TRBD2 (5 bases). The specimen sequenced was blood. The receptor's source is a man between 18 and 35 years old with Graves' hyperthyroidism. CDR3 protein: CASRSRSGNTGELFF. The CDR3 DNA follows: TGTGCCAGTAGGTCCCGAAGCGGAAACACCGGGGAGCTGTTTTTT.